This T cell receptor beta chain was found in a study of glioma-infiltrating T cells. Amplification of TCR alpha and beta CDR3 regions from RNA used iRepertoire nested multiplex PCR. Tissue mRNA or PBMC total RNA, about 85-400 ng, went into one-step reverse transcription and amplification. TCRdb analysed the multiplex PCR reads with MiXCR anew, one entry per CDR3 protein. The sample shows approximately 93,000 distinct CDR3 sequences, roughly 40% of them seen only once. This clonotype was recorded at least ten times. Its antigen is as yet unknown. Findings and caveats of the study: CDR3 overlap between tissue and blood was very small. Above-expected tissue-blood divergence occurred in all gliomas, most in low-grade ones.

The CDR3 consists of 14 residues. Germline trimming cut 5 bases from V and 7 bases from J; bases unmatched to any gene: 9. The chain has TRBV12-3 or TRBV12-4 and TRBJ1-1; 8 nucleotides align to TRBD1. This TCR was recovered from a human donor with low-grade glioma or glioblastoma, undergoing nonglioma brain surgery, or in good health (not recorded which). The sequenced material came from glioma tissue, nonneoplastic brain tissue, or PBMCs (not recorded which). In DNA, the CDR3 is TGTGCCAGCAGTAAAAACTCAGGGGGCCGTGAAGCTTTCTTT. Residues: CASSKNSGGREAFF.